This is a list of T cell receptor beta chains from one sample in a study of blood T cell repertoires in COVID-19. Data came from immunoSEQ multiplex PCR; TCRdb stores just in-frame clones and leaves some out. The sample lists 240,000 or so clones; about 87% were seen once. Sequenced input: PBMCs or T cells enriched from blood (not recorded which). The receptors shown here come from a man aged 45 to 65 who had been exposed to COVID-19. The CDR3 runs from the conserved cysteine through the conserved F or W. Each record gives: clone size, J gene, V gene, D gene, CDR3 protein, CDR3 DNA. The D gene is left open where the match is weak. Clone size is given for some rows only: seen once, a few or many times, or a class if the clone is expanded.

>-|TRBJ1-2|TRBV4-2|-
CASSQDPQEHYGYTF
TGTGCCAGCAGCCAAGATCCCCAGGAACACTATGGCTACACCTTC
>-|TRBJ2-1|TRBV7-2|TRBD2
CASSLGLAGGREQFF
TGTGCCAGCAGCTTGGGGCTAGCGGGGGGGCGGGAGCAGTTCTTC
>-|TRBJ2-3|TRBV6-5|TRBD2
CASSPTSGFTDTQYF
TGTGCCAGCAGCCCGACTAGCGGGTTCACAGATACGCAGTATTTT
>-|TRBJ1-2|TRBV30|TRBD1
CAWIQQGAYYGYTF
TGTGCCTGGATTCAGCAGGGGGCCTACTATGGCTACACCTTC
>once|TRBJ1-2|TRBV30|-
CAWSVDRNYGYTF
TGTGCCTGGAGTGTAGACAGAAACTATGGCTACACCTTC
>-|TRBJ2-7|TRBV5-5|-
CASSLVAGRHEQYF
TGTGCCAGCAGCTTGGTGGCAGGGCGCCACGAGCAGTACTTC
>-|TRBJ2-1|TRBV18|-
CASSPEAGISYNEQFF
TGTGCCAGCTCACCGGAGGCGGGCATCTCCTACAATGAGCAGTTCTTC
>-|TRBJ1-1|TRBV7-9|-
CASSPGGWNTEAFF
TGTGCCAGCAGCCCGGGTGGCTGGAACACTGAAGCTTTCTTT
>-|TRBJ1-1|TRBV5-1|TRBD1
CASSLQGYNTEAFF
TGCGCCAGCAGTTTACAGGGGTACAACACTGAAGCTTTCTTT
>-|TRBJ2-3|TRBV5-1|TRBD2
CASSLGLAGVRMWGSSDTQYF
TGCGCCAGCAGCTTGGGGCTAGCGGGAGTTCGAATGTGGGGTAGCTCAGATACGCAGTATTTT
>-|TRBJ1-2|TRBV10-3|-
CAISLLGLSGYTF
TGTGCCATCAGCTTGCTGGGACTGTCGGGCTACACCTTC
>-|TRBJ2-3|TRBV9|TRBD2
CASSEGTSGNTDTQYF
TGTGCCAGCAGCGAGGGGACTAGCGGAAATACAGATACGCAGTATTTT
>-|TRBJ1-4|TRBV6-2/TRBV6-3|-
CASSAREKLFF
TGTGCCAGCAGTGCGCGGGAAAAACTGTTTTTT
>-|TRBJ1-5|TRBV18|-
CASSPPQGSASGRPQHF
TGTGCCAGCTCACCACCACAAGGCTCGGCTTCCGGGAGGCCCCAGCATTTT
>-|TRBJ2-7|TRBV18|-
CASSPPGSYEQYF
TGTGCCAGCTCACCACCGGGGAGCTACGAGCAGTACTTC
>-|TRBJ2-5|TRBV7-2|-
CASSFNRQETQYF
TGTGCCAGCAGCTTTAACAGGCAAGAGACCCAGTACTTC
>few|TRBJ2-3|TRBV4-1|-
CASSQEGTGDLITDTQYF
TGCGCCAGCAGCCAAGAAGGAACGGGGGACCTTATCACAGATACGCAGTATTTT
>-|TRBJ1-2|TRBV6-5|-
CASKREANYGYTF
TGTGCCAGCAAGAGGGAGGCTAACTATGGCTACACCTTC
>-|TRBJ1-2|TRBV5-4|TRBD1
CASSREGTGYGYTF
TGTGCCAGCAGCCGGGAGGGGACAGGGTATGGCTACACCTTC
>-|TRBJ1-3|TRBV18|-
CASSPPAGDTIYF
TGTGCCAGCTCACCACCAGCAGGGGACACCATATATTTT
>-|TRBJ1-6|TRBV5-5|-
CASSPRQTNNSPLHF
TGTGCCAGCAGCCCCAGACAGACGAATAATTCACCCCTCCACTTT
>-|TRBJ1-2|TRBV5-6|TRBD1
CASSPPHRQGTYGYTF
TGTGCCAGCAGCCCTCCTCACCGACAGGGTACATATGGCTACACCTTC
>-|TRBJ1-5|TRBV7-8|-
CASSLGRGSNQPQHF
TGTGCCAGCAGCTTAGGACGGGGTAGCAATCAGCCCCAGCATTTT
>-|TRBJ1-2|TRBV28|-
CASSLLSYGYTF
TGTGCCAGCAGTTTACTGTCCTATGGCTACACCTTC
>-|TRBJ1-3|TRBV19|TRBD1
CASKIGYRGGNTIYF
TGTGCCAGTAAGATCGGCTACAGGGGAGGAAACACCATATATTTT
>-|TRBJ2-3|TRBV5-6|-
CASSSLIGGTDTQYF
TGTGCCAGCAGCTCCCTGATCGGGGGCACAGATACGCAGTATTTT
>-|TRBJ2-7|TRBV18|TRBD2
CASSQSLAVEQYF
TGTGCCAGCTCACAATCACTAGCGGTTGAGCAGTACTTC
>-|TRBJ1-4|TRBV2|TRBD1
CASSATGGEWEKLFF
TGTGCCAGCAGCGCGACAGGGGGAGAATGGGAAAAACTGTTTTTT
>-|TRBJ2-6|TRBV28|-
CASRSSGYGANVLTF
TGTGCCAGCAGAAGTTCAGGGTATGGGGCCAACGTCCTGACTTTC
>-|TRBJ1-1|TRBV11-2|-
CASSGPQGNTEAFF
TGTGCCAGCAGCGGCCCACAGGGGAACACTGAAGCTTTCTTT
>-|TRBJ1-5|TRBV28|TRBD1
CASDRGLGNQPQHF
TGTGCCAGCGACAGGGGGCTCGGCAATCAGCCCCAGCATTTT
>-|TRBJ1-4|TRBV24-1|-
CATRASSGEKLFF
TGTGCCACCAGAGCCTCGTCGGGGGAAAAACTGTTTTTT
>-|TRBJ2-1|TRBV7-9|TRBD2
CASSLRGGGDDEQFF
TGTGCCAGCAGCTTAAGAGGCGGGGGGGACGATGAGCAGTTCTTC
>-|TRBJ1-2|TRBV28|TRBD1
CASSSRGPRGRRRYGYTF
TGTGCCAGCAGTTCGCGCGGACCCAGGGGGAGGAGACGCTATGGCTACACCTTC
>-|TRBJ2-2|TRBV2|-
CASSAGLPNTGELFF
TGTGCCAGCAGTGCGGGACTCCCCAACACCGGGGAGCTGTTTTTT
>-|TRBJ1-5|TRBV12-3/TRBV12-4|-
CASSPFNQPQHF
TGTGCCAGCAGCCCGTTCAATCAGCCCCAGCATTTT
>few|TRBJ1-2|TRBV4-1|TRBD1
CASSQDLGQGLGGYTF
TGCGCCAGCAGCCAAGACTTGGGACAGGGTTTGGGTGGCTACACCTTC
>-|TRBJ2-1|TRBV7-9|TRBD2
CASSVLAGVHYNEQFF
TGTGCCAGCAGCGTCCTAGCGGGGGTACACTACAATGAGCAGTTCTTC
>-|TRBJ1-1|TRBV19|TRBD1
CASSRDRVGDAFF
TGTGCCAGTAGTAGAGACAGGGTGGGTGACGCTTTCTTT
>-|TRBJ2-7|TRBV11-1|-
CASSSGTFYEQYF
TGTGCCAGCAGCTCCGGGACATTCTACGAGCAGTACTTC
>-|TRBJ2-2|TRBV19|TRBD1
CASTFTGTEIVGELFF
TGTGCCAGTACTTTCACCGGGACAGAAATTGTCGGGGAGCTGTTTTTT
>-|TRBJ2-1|TRBV5-1|-
CASSFLVPDNEQFF
TGCGCCAGCAGCTTTCTTGTTCCGGACAATGAGCAGTTCTTC
>-|TRBJ1-2|TRBV7-2|-
CASSKDLIYGYTF
TGTGCCAGCAGCAAGGACTTGATCTATGGCTACACCTTC
>few|TRBJ2-5|TRBV2|-
CASSVGLETQYF
TGTGCCAGCAGTGTTGGGCTGGAGACCCAGTACTTC
>-|TRBJ2-5|TRBV6-5|TRBD2
CASRGLVTETQYF
TGTGCCAGCAGGGGACTAGTAACCGAGACCCAGTACTTC
>-|TRBJ2-5|TRBV18|TRBD1
CASSPRTGQETQYF
TGTGCCAGCTCACCAAGGACAGGGCAAGAGACCCAGTACTTC
>-|TRBJ1-5|TRBV5-4|TRBD1
CASSYRTGATPDQPQHF
TGTGCCAGCAGCTATAGGACAGGCGCCACTCCAGATCAGCCCCAGCATTTT
>-|TRBJ1-2|TRBV10-3|TRBD1
CAISEGTANYGYTF
TGTGCCATCAGTGAAGGGACAGCTAACTATGGCTACACCTTC
>-|TRBJ1-2|TRBV28|-
CASSSGTTGGYTF
TGTGCCAGCAGCTCCGGGACAACGGGTGGCTACACCTTC
>-|TRBJ1-2|TRBV4-1|-
CASSQGSGDGYTF
TGCGCCAGCAGCCAAGGATCAGGGGACGGCTACACCTTC
>-|TRBJ2-1|TRBV2|-
CASRRLQGTAVGFF
TGTGCCAGCAGACGCCTCCAGGGGACGGCAGTTGGGTTCTTC
>few|TRBJ1-6|TRBV5-1|-
CASSTEPTGYNSPLHF
TGCGCCAGCAGCACAGAGCCGACAGGCTATAATTCACCCCTCCACTTT